This paragraph reports one T cell receptor (beta chain). This receptor's antigen is unknown. The input lacks base qualities; no much larger clone sits a single base away. The CDR3 regions of human TCRbeta chains were analyzed by immunosequencing. Per the authors' processing: TCRs in the repertoires were matched against a reference library of SARS-CoV-2-specific TCRs that had been generated with the MIRA antigen-specificity platform. Breadth meant the fraction of unique TCRs that were SARS-CoV-2-associated, whereas depth meant the fraction of total T cells that were SARS-CoV-2-associated. Using the MIRA data, each spike-specific TCR was assigned both to the spike region to which the TCR was reactive and to a CD4 or CD8 class. Log10-transformed breadth and depth values were compared by one-way ANOVA with Sidak's multiple comparisons tests. TCRdb mirrors the immuneACCESS table, restricted to in-frame sequences. Some clones are absent from its copies; in checked studies, under half trace to an unresolved V gene, and the reason for the others is unknown. The V and J calls and clone size are taken from that table; D and trimming were inferred from the DNA. Across this sample there are about 140,000 clones, with about 88% seen only once. The biggest ten clones account for 4.7% of the sample.

The data originate from a study of T cell responses to AZD1222 COVID-19 vaccine (dated by TCRdb to the early 2020s). Broadly, across the study: AZD1222 recipients given second doses at about 4 weeks or at about 12 weeks were pooled, since spike-specific TCR depth and breadth were not found to differ between the two schedules. TCR sequencing was performed for about 240 trial participants, of whom around 200 were given two doses of AZD1222 and about 25 were given two doses of MenACWY control vaccine. Trial participants were enrolled by age into subgroups of 18-55, 56-69 and 70-plus years, and around 150, 29 and 61 TCR-sequenced participants, respectively, were included in these subgroups.

The paper's findings and limits, for the study overall: The 56-69-year group was small, and its depth increase did not reach significance, likely because of low power. Most participants were white British and females outnumbered males, and the authors suggested that clonal diversity may have been underestimated. The vaccine-associated CD4 TCRs covered the entire spike protein, and the dominant responses fell in regions 160-218 and 743-854. After two AZD1222 doses, spike-specific TCR breadth and depth were significantly higher than at day 0 and than in MenACWY recipients. Because no samples from the day 14 peak response were available, repertoires could be characterized only after the peak T cell response. Only five or six AZD1222 recipients were SARS-CoV-2 seropositive at baseline, limiting conclusions about previously exposed vaccinees. Epitopes outside the regions mutated in the B.1.351 and B.1.1.7 variants were reportedly recognized by nearly half of the unique spike-specific TCRs.

What this sample's time point label stands for: baseline before first vaccination. Vaccinee samples came from UK trials COV001 and COV002, including a single-blind randomized controlled phase 2/3 trial of AZD1222 (ChAdOx1 nCoV-19) in healthy adults. Trial participant PBMC samples were collected at day 0 and day 28 after the second dose for TCRbeta chain sequencing. This TCR was sampled from an adult in good health. The sample here was peripheral blood, taken on day 0 of AZD1222 vaccination.

At the DNA level, the sequence is TGTGCCAGCAGCTTGGGGGGCCAAGAGACCCAGTACTTC. Its protein is CASSLGGQETQYF. In this chain, TRBV7-9 is recombined with TRBJ2-5, and the D gene may be TRBD2, 6 bases matching. V lost 3 bases and J lost 1 base; the stretch between them is 6 bases long. Inclusive of the bounding cysteine and phenylalanine, the CDR3 is 13 residues long. Kept here is only the CDR3 DNA, which spans 39 bases and is read in frame from base 1. As encoded in the germline V gene (reference sequence), CDR1 is SEHNR while CDR2 is FQNEAQ.